This T cell receptor (beta chain) was sequenced during a study of read filtering for tumor transcriptome and immune sequencing. This clonotype occurred many times. Germline CDR1 is SGHNT and CDR2 is YENEEA. V was cut by 4 bases and J by 0 bases, with 12 bases left in between. This CDR3 is 16 amino acids long. This library used around 400 ng RNA and molecular barcoded adaptors spanning alpha/delta and beta/gamma chains. TCRdb independently ran MiXCR on the reads; one entry per CDR3 protein. In the table there are some 19,000 distinct CDR3 sequences, roughly 23% of which are singletons. Material for sequencing was a population of CD138-negative cells sorted from bone marrow. The receptor was derived from a donor aged 40 or over with multiple myeloma. This chain joins TRBV11-3 and TRBJ2-2; D may match TRBD1 or TRBD2 (6 bases each). DNA of the CDR3: TGTGCCAGCAGCTCCCCCGGGGGCGCGAACACCGGGGAGCTGTTTTTT. It codes for CASSSPGGANTGELFF. The variable domain in full, with the rest retrieved from reference TRBV11-3 and TRBJ2-2, is EAGVVQSPRYKIIEKKQPVAFWCNPISGHNTLYWYLQNLGQGPELLIRYENEEAVDDSQLPKDRFSAERLKGVDSTLKIQPAELGDSAVYLCASSSPGGANTGELFFGEGSRLTVL.